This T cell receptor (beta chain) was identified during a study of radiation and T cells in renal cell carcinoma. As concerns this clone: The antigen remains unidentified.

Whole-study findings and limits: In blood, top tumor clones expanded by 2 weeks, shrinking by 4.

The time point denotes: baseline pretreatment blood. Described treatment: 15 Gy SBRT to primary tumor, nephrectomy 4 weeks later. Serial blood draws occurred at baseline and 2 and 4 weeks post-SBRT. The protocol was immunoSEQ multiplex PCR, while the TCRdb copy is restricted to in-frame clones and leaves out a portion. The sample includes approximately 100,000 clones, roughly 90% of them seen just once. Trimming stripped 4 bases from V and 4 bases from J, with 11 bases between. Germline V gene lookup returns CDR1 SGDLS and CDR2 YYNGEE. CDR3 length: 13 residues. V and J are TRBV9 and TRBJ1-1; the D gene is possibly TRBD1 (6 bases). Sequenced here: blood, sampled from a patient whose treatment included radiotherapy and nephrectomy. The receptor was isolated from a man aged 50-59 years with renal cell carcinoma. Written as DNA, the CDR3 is TGTGCCAGCAGCACCACAGGGCGCACTGAAGCTTTCTTT. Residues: CASSTTGRTEAFF. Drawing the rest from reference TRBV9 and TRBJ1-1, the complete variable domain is DSGVTQTPKHLITATGQRVTLRCSPRSGDLSVYWYQQSLDQGLQFLIQYYNGEERAKGNILERFSAQQFPDLHSELNLSSLELGDSALYFCASSTTGRTEAFFGQGTRLTVV.